The T cell receptor beta chain described here comes from a study of T cell changes during pregnancy in multiple sclerosis. There are 15 residues in the CDR3. V was clipped by 5 bases and J by 5 bases; unmatched bases: 10. The V gene's germline CDR1 is SGHRS and CDR2 YFSETQ. Produced via immunoSEQ multiplex PCR; TCRdb's table is partial and in-frame only. The sample lists about 75,000 clones, around nine tenths seen once, with around 0.41% in the top ten. This material consisted of CD4+ T cells from peripheral blood mononuclear cells, taken before pregnancy. The V call is TRBV5-1, the J call TRBJ2-1, with 7 bases fitting TRBD2. This sequence originates from a female donor with multiple sclerosis, enrolled in a pregnancy study. CDR3 loop: CASSPGGSGDNEQFF. CDR3 sequence (DNA): TGCGCCAGCAGTCCAGGCGGGAGCGGTGACAATGAGCAGTTCTTC.